This T cell receptor (beta chain) was recovered during a study of beta chain features in type 1 diabetes. Germline values: CDR1 SGHAT, CDR2 FQNNGV. V was pared by 4 bases and J by 1 base, with 11 bases of the junction left unmatched. The length of the CDR3 is 17 residues. Every sorted population was more than 98% pure. Reverse transcribing all isolated RNA meant expressed TCRB transcripts were sequenced. Sequenced by immunoSEQ multiplex PCR; TCRdb stores in-frame clones only, minus some. In the table there are about 170,000 clones, about 7.8% of which are singletons. The sample holds many counts of this clone. Its antigen remains unknown. Study-level points and caveats: TCRB CDR3s from Type 1 diabetes patients were moderately but significantly shorter in all four CD4+ subsets. Cells with high TCR expression could be over-represented by cDNA sequencing.

The clonotype originates from a woman aged 40 to 50 with type 1 diabetes. The chain employs TRBV11-2 and TRBJ2-3; 7 nucleotides align to TRBD1. The sample was central memory CD4+ T cells from blood. CDR3 nucleotide sequence: TGTGCCAGCAGCTGGCTAGGCCCTGGACAGGGCACAGATACGCAGTATTTT. Translating it yields CASSWLGPGQGTDTQYF.